Below are 31 T cell receptor beta chains sequenced from a single sample in a study of identical twins. TCRdb reprocessed the 5' RACE reads via MiXCR and lists one record per CDR3 protein. The sample contains 450,000 or so distinct CDR3 sequences, 14% of which appear only once. These data were also reused for a study on yellow fever vaccine responses in identical twins.

Sequenced input: CD4+ T cells sorted from blood. The receptors here all came from a woman aged 18-29 years in good health.

This rearrangement joins TRBV5-1 to TRBJ2-2; 9 nucleotides agree with TRBD2. The CDR3 is made up of 16 amino acids. Germline lookup yields CDR1 SGHRS and CDR2 YFSETQ. Trimming removed 2 bases from V and 2 bases from J; junction bases left unmatched: 4. The CDR3 DNA is TGCGCCAGCAGCTTAGGAGCGGGAGGCAACACCGGGGAGCTGTTTTTT. The encoded protein is CASSLGAGGNTGELFF.

The chain combines TRBV27 with TRBJ2-4; TRBD1 is a possible D gene (5 bases). Trimming took off 3 bases at V and 1 base at J, with 13 bases between the two ends. The germline CDR1 and CDR2 sequences are MNHEY and SMNVEV (reference sequence). This CDR3 has 16 amino acids. The CDR3 region has the DNA TGTGCCAGCAGTTTGTTTGGAGCAGGGGCCAAAAACATTCAGTACTTC. Its translation is CASSLFGAGAKNIQYF.

This clonotype was observed a handful of times. The genes are TRBV5-4 and TRBJ2-1; 10 bases fit TRBD2. The CDR3 runs 15 residues. Germline values: CDR1 SGHNT, CDR2 YYREEE (reference sequence). J lost 7 bases, V lost 3 bases, and 7 bases had no gene match. CDR3 region: CASSSTSGAWNEQFF. The CDR3 DNA follows: TGTGCCAGCAGCTCAACTAGCGGGGCGTGGAATGAGCAGTTCTTC.

This chain's CDR3 is CSARDLKGLAGVNEQFF. DNA for the CDR3: TGCAGTGCTAGAGATTTGAAAGGGCTAGCGGGAGTTAATGAGCAGTTCTTC. V and J are TRBV20-1 and TRBJ2-1; 10 positions match TRBD2. The V segment lost 0 bases and the J segment 7 bases; nucleotides outside the gene matches: 12. CDR3 length equals 17 residues. Germline assignment: CDR1 DFQATT and CDR2 SNEGSKA (reference sequence).

A few counts support this clonotype. The chain has TRBV3-1 and TRBJ2-2; TRBD2 might be the D (6 bases). This CDR3 comprises 15 residues. V dropped 1 base and J dropped 3 bases, with 9 bases sitting between them. From germline, CDR1 is LGHDT and CDR2 YNNKEL (reference sequence). The CDR3 nucleotides read TGTGCCAGCAGCCAAGGTTCGGGGGACACCGGGGAGCTGTTTTTT. This gives the protein CASSQGSGDTGELFF.

This clonotype was seen a handful of times. The chain uses TRBV18 and TRBJ2-7; 10 nucleotides match TRBD1. The CDR3 is made up of 15 amino acids. Trimming cost V 4 bases and J 4 bases; bases outside gene matches: 7. Germline loops: CDR1 KGHSH, CDR2 LQKENI. The CDR3 spells CASSRQGQGIYEQYF. The CDR3 DNA follows: TGTGCCAGCTCACGGCAGGGACAGGGGATTTACGAGCAGTACTTC.

The chain recombines TRBV7-3 with TRBJ2-1; 9 nucleotides match TRBD2. The CDR3 spans 15 residues. CDR1 is SGHTA and CDR2 is FQGTGA in the germline V gene. With V trimmed by 5 bases and J by 4 bases, 6 bases remained unmatched. The CDR3 reads CASSIQRGAYNEQFF. CDR3 DNA sequence: TGTGCCAGCAGCATCCAGCGGGGGGCTTACAATGAGCAGTTCTTC.

This clonotype was seen at least ten times. The chain is built from TRBV24-1 and TRBJ2-1; 8 nucleotides match TRBD1. The germline V gene encodes CDR1 KGHDR and CDR2 SFDVKD. The CDR3 is 16 residues long. Trimming took 0 bases from V and 6 from J; bases not matched to a gene: 6. CDR3 in DNA: TGTGCCACCAGTGATTTGGACAGGGGATCATTCAATGAGCAGTTCTTC. This codes for CATSDLDRGSFNEQFF.

V gene TRBV6-1 combines with J gene TRBJ2-6; no clear D. This CDR3 contains 13 residues. In germline, CDR1 is MNHNS, CDR2 SASEGT. CDR3 sequence (DNA): TGTGCAGCATGTGCGACTGGGGCCAACGTCCTGACTTTC. Translated: CAACATGANVLTF.

The rearrangement uses TRBV6-1 and TRBJ2-5, with D possibly matching TRBD2 (6 bases). CDR3 length: 15 amino acids. Germline V gene data show CDR1 as MNHNS and CDR2 as SASEGT. V gave up 6 bases and J gave up 0 bases, with 14 bases separating them. In DNA, the CDR3 is TGTGCCAGCAGGAATCCCCGGGGGAACCAAGAGACCCAGTACTTC. Its translation: CASRNPRGNQETQYF.

This clonotype turned up a few times. The rearrangement joins TRBV6-1 to TRBJ1-2; 7 nucleotides line up with TRBD1. Trimming removed 10 bases from V and 6 bases from J; junction bases left unmatched: 17. The germline V gene encodes CDR1 MNHNS and CDR2 SASEGT. The CDR3 spans 15 residues. The CDR3 here is CAIPRGPGQKNGYTF. The CDR3 bases are TGTGCCATTCCAAGAGGACCGGGACAGAAGAATGGCTACACCTTC.

This chain links TRBV3-1 with TRBJ2-1; D gene unclear. With 4 bases removed from V and 7 bases from J, the gap between germline ends came to 14 bases. Germline V gene data show CDR1 as LGHDT and CDR2 as YNNKEL (reference sequence). The CDR3 is 14 residues long. CDR3 sequence: CASSPAGALNEQFF. The CDR3 DNA sequence: TGTGCCAGCAGCCCAGCAGGAGCATTGAATGAGCAGTTCTTC.

This rearrangement joins TRBV20-1 to TRBJ2-7; perhaps TRBD2 as D (6 bases). Trimming took off 2 bases at V and 9 bases at J, with 20 bases between the two ends. Germline loops: CDR1 DFQATT, CDR2 SNEGSKA (reference sequence). This CDR3 has 14 residues. The CDR3 loop is CSARKGLGSVGQYF. In nucleotides, the CDR3 is TGCAGTGCTAGAAAGGGACTGGGGTCTGTTGGGCAGTACTTC.

The CDR3 region is CASNKGGQASYEQYF. CDR3 in DNA: TGTGCCAGCAACAAGGGAGGACAGGCATCCTACGAGCAGTACTTC. The rearrangement uses TRBV12-3 or TRBV12-4 and TRBJ2-7; weak D call: TRBD1 (7 bases). The ends were cut back, 7 bases at V and 1 base at J, with 17 bases in the middle. CDR3 length: 15 residues.

This clonotype was seen just once. The rearrangement uses TRBV12-3 or TRBV12-4 and TRBJ1-4, with D possibly being TRBD1 (6 bases). CDR3 length: 14 residues. Trimming took 3 bases from V and 10 from J, leaving 15 bases between them. CDR3 sequence reads: CASSFLGGDVKLFF. CDR3 nucleotide sequence: TGTGCCAGCAGTTTCCTAGGGGGAGATGTAAAACTGTTTTTT.

This clonotype was seen only a few times. V usage is TRBV12-3 or TRBV12-4 and J usage is TRBJ2-5; D is perhaps TRBD1 (5 bases). Between the trimmed V and J ends, which lost 5 bases and 3 bases, there was a span of 13 bases. The CDR3 covers 14 residues. The CDR3 reads CASSPPFREETQYF. CDR3 DNA: TGTGCCAGCAGTCCCCCTTTCAGGGAAGAGACCCAGTACTTC.

The sample holds a few counts of this clonotype. The CDR3 reads CASSERQPQHF. The CDR3 DNA is TGTGCCAGCAGTGAACGTCAGCCCCAGCATTTT. The chain carries TRBV6-1 and TRBJ1-5; no clear D gene. The CDR3 has 11 amino acids. Germline V lookup: CDR1 MNHNS, CDR2 SASEGT. The ends were cut back, 2 bases at V and 6 bases at J, with 2 bases in the middle.

The CDR3: CASRRLAGTGELFF. In DNA, the CDR3 is TGTGCCAGCAGACGACTAGCGGGGACCGGGGAGCTGTTTTTT. The chain uses TRBV7-3 and TRBJ2-2, with 11 bases matching TRBD2. V shed 6 bases, J shed 5 bases, and the junction held 2 bases outside the gene matches. The CDR3 has 14 residues. CDR1 is SGHTA, CDR2 FQGTGA, per germline.

The chain has TRBV20-1 and TRBJ1-5; TRBD1 might be the D (6 bases). The CDR3 spans 15 residues. Germline V gene data show CDR1 as DFQATT and CDR2 as SNEGSKA (reference sequence). Trimming cost V 6 bases and J 4 bases, with 19 bases left between them. CDR3 in DNA: TGCAGTGCCACGAAAGAGGGGGGCCGGAATCAGCCCCAGCATTTT. Translating it yields CSATKEGGRNQPQHF.

V and J are TRBV30 and TRBJ1-1; maybe TRBD1 (6 bases). The CDR3 length is 12 residues. Germline V gene lookup returns CDR1 GTSNPN and CDR2 SVGIG (reference sequence). V was shortened by 5 bases and J by 4 bases, with 11 bases between the two germline ends. The CDR3 DNA follows: TGTGCCTGGGGGGGCCTAGGCACTGAAGCTTTCTTT. Its protein product is CAWGGLGTEAFF. Together with reference TRBV30 and TRBJ1-1, the CDR3 gives the full variable domain: SQTIHQWPATLVQPVGSPLSLECTVEGTSNPNLYWYRQAAGRGLQLLFYSVGIGQISSEVPQNLSASRPQDRQFILSSKKLLLSDSGFYLCAWGGLGTEAFFGQGTRLTVV.

This clonotype has more than one count but fewer than ten. The chain has TRBV11-2 and TRBJ2-1; 11 bases align to TRBD2. Germline CDR1 is SGHAT and CDR2 is FQNNGV. After removal of 5 bases from V and 9 bases from J, the junction contained 18 bases not matched to a gene. The CDR3 runs 18 residues. The CDR3 coding sequence is TGTGCCAGCAGCCGTGGGGGACTAGCGGTCAGAAGGTCCTTTGAGCAGTTCTTC. This sequence encodes CASSRGGLAVRRSFEQFF.

There are a few counts of this clonotype. The chain has TRBV6-2 or TRBV6-3 and TRBJ2-2; TRBD1 aligns across 8 bases. The germline V gene encodes CDR1 MNHEY and CDR2 SVGEGT. Trimming at V came to 2 bases and at J to 6 bases, leaving 5 bases not matched to a gene. CDR3 length: 15 residues. The CDR3 sequence: CASSYEDRESGELFF. CDR3 nucleotide sequence: TGTGCCAGCAGTTACGAGGACAGGGAGTCCGGGGAGCTGTTTTTT.

V usage is TRBV6-2 or TRBV6-3 and J usage is TRBJ2-1; 11 bases map to TRBD2. The CDR3 is made up of 18 amino acids. J gave up 1 base and V 3 bases, and 8 bases lay outside the gene matches. Germline V gene lookup returns CDR1 MNHEY and CDR2 SVGEGT. In DNA, the CDR3 is TGTGCCAGCAGTTATGGCCGGGGGACTAGCGGTTCCTACAATGAGCAGTTCTTC. Translating gives CASSYGRGTSGSYNEQFF.

V and J are TRBV10-3 and TRBJ2-7; tentative D call: TRBD1 (6 bases). CDR1 and CDR2 from the germline V gene are ENHRY and SYGVKD. V was clipped by 9 bases and J by 2 bases, with 14 bases between them. This CDR3 spans 13 amino acids. This CDR3 is CAMGRGGTYEQYF. The CDR3 DNA is TGTGCCATGGGGAGAGGGGGTACCTACGAGCAGTACTTC.

This chain connects TRBV28 to TRBJ2-7, with no clear D. CDR3 length: 15 amino acids. From germline, CDR1 is MDHEN and CDR2 SYDVKM. Trimming shortened V by 2 bases and J by 0 bases, and 11 bases separated the two germline ends. The CDR3 bases are TGTGCCAGCAGTTTAACGGTTTTGCGCTCCTACGAGCAGTACTTC. Translation: CASSLTVLRSYEQYF.

The table lists this clonotype with a few counts. The chain has TRBV12-3 or TRBV12-4 and TRBJ1-2; D unclear. The CDR3 runs 14 residues. The V and J ends lost 2 bases and 3 bases respectively, with 10 bases between them. The CDR3 sequence is CASSLTNYYYGYTF. The CDR3 DNA is TGTGCCAGCAGTTTAACGAATTACTACTATGGCTACACCTTC.

This clonotype has just a few counts. This sequence joins TRBV19 and TRBJ1-2; possible D gene TRBD1, 6 bases. This CDR3 is 15 amino acids long. Trimming cost V 2 bases and J 4 bases, with 14 bases left between them. The germline CDR1 and CDR2 sequences are LNHDA and SQIVND (reference sequence). CDR3 residues: CASSIIQGKGYGYTF. CDR3 nucleotide sequence: TGTGCCAGTAGTATAATACAGGGCAAGGGCTATGGCTACACCTTC.

This clonotype was counted many times. V gene TRBV29-1 combines with J gene TRBJ2-1; perhaps TRBD2 as D (6 bases). Trimming cost V 4 bases and J 9 bases, with 10 bases left between them. Per germline, CDR1 SQVTM and CDR2 ANQGSEA. CDR3 size: 11 residues. The CDR3 protein is CSVGGVPEQFF. The CDR3 region has the DNA TGCAGCGTTGGGGGGGTTCCTGAGCAGTTCTTC.

The genes are TRBV5-5 and TRBJ2-2; unclear D gene. Germline-derived CDR1 and CDR2 are SGHKS and YYEKEE (reference sequence). Trimming removed 7 bases from V and 4 bases from J, with 8 bases in between. The CDR3 length is 12 residues. The CDR3 DNA reads as TGTGCCAGCGCTAAAGGCACCGGGGAGCTGTTTTTT. It codes for CASAKGTGELFF.

Written as DNA, the CDR3 is TGTGCCAGCAGTCGGGGGACTAGCGGGAGGTCGCGCACAGATACGCAGTATTTT. Its translation: CASSRGTSGRSRTDTQYF. The rearrangement uses TRBV6-1 and TRBJ2-3; 15 nucleotides align to TRBD2. Germline loops: CDR1 MNHNS, CDR2 SASEGT. The CDR3 is 18 residues long. With 5 bases clipped from V and 1 base from J, the junction kept 7 bases outside the gene matches.

The rearrangement links TRBV5-1 to TRBJ2-7; 8 bases match TRBD1. The germline V gene has CDR1 SGHRS and CDR2 YFSETQ. The V gene end was trimmed by 2 bases and the J gene end by 0 bases; junction bases not matched to a gene: 10. The CDR3 is 17 residues long. The CDR3 is CASSFHGTGLSSYEQYF. The DNA for the CDR3 is TGCGCCAGCAGCTTTCACGGGACAGGACTCAGCTCCTACGAGCAGTACTTC.